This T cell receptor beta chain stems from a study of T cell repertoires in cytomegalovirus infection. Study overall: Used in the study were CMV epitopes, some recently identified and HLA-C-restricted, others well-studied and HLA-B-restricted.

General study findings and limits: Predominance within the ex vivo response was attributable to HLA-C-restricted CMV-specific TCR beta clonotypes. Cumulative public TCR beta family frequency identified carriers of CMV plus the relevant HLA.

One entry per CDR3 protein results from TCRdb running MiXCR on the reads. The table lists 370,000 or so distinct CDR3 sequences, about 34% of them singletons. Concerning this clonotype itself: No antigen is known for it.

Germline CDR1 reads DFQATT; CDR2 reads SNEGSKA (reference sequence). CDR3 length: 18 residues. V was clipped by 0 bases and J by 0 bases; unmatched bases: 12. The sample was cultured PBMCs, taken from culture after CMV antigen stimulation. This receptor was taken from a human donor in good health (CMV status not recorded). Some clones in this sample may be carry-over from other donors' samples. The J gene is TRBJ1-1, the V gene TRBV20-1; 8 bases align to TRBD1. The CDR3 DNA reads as TGCAGTGCTAGAGACGCAGGGGGCTTCGAGGCCATGAACACTGAAGCTTTCTTT. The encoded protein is CSARDAGGFEAMNTEAFF.